The 17 T cell receptor beta chains below were found in one sample sequenced in a study of blood T cell repertoires in COVID-19. Generated by immunoSEQ multiplex PCR, the TCRdb table keeps only in-frame clones and is missing some. The table has roughly 40,000 clones, 88% seen once. Sequencing input: peripheral blood. The receptor source for this set is a woman aged 40 to 55 with acute or convalescent COVID-19.

The J gene is TRBJ2-3, the V gene TRBV5-1; D remains ambiguous. This CDR3 is 14 amino acids long. The germline V gene has CDR1 SGHRS and CDR2 YFSETQ. The ends were cut back, 7 bases at V and 2 bases at J, with 14 bases in the middle. CDR3 sequence reads: CASGAVGSTDTQYF. CDR3 bases: TGCGCCAGCGGCGCGGTGGGTTCCACAGATACGCAGTATTTT.

This chain joins TRBV6-5 and TRBJ2-7; 12 bases fit TRBD2. The germline V gene has CDR1 MNHEY and CDR2 SVGAGI. This CDR3 region has 14 residues. J lost 6 bases, V lost 6 bases, and 6 bases had no gene match. The CDR3 nucleotides are TGTGCCAGCAGGTCTAGCGGGAGGGCAAGCGAGCAGTACTTC. Encoded protein: CASRSSGRASEQYF.

This rearrangement joins TRBV4-1 to TRBJ1-1; D might be TRBD1 (6 bases). CDR3 length: 18 amino acids. The V gene's germline CDR1 is MGHRA and CDR2 YSYEKL. Between the trimmed V and J ends, which lost 1 base and 3 bases, there was a span of 21 bases. CDR3 in DNA: TGCGCCAGCAGCCAAGGTATTTTGCGACAGGTACTACACACTGAAGCTTTCTTT. Amino acids: CASSQGILRQVLHTEAFF.

The chain joins TRBV27 to TRBJ2-3; 8 positions agree with TRBD1. Germline CDR1 and CDR2: MNHEY and SMNVEV (reference sequence). This CDR3 comprises 13 residues. Losses at the gene ends were 6 bases for V and 4 bases for J; bases not matched to a gene: 3. This CDR3 reads CASRAGGPDTQYF. DNA of the CDR3: TGTGCCAGCAGGGCAGGGGGCCCAGATACGCAGTATTTT.

The rearrangement links TRBV11-3 to TRBJ2-3; 10 bases map to TRBD2. CDR3 length: 16 amino acids. V gave up 1 base and J gave up 2 bases; unmatched junction bases: 3. Germline-derived CDR1 and CDR2 are SGHNT and YENEEA. The CDR3 nucleotides are TGTGCCAGCAGCTTAGGGACTAGCGGTAACACAGATACGCAGTATTTT. Protein sequence: CASSLGTSGNTDTQYF. Looking up the rest from reference TRBV11-3 and TRBJ2-3 gives the full variable domain: EAGVVQSPRYKIIEKKQPVAFWCNPISGHNTLYWYLQNLGQGPELLIRYENEEAVDDSQLPKDRFSAERLKGVDSTLKIQPAELGDSAVYLCASSLGTSGNTDTQYFGPGTRLTVL.

The chain couples TRBV25-1 to TRBJ1-2; unclear D gene. Trimming left V 6 bases short and J 3 bases short, with 11 bases between. The CDR3 contains 13 residues. CDR1 and CDR2 from the germline V gene are MGHDK and SYGVNS. CDR3 residues: CASSISGDYGYTF. CDR3 coding DNA: TGTGCCAGCAGCATATCAGGTGACTATGGCTACACCTTC.

The chain joins TRBV28 to TRBJ2-1; TRBD1 agrees at 10 bases. The germline CDR1 and CDR2 sequences are MDHEN and SYDVKM. With 7 bases clipped from V and 6 bases from J, the junction kept 15 bases outside the gene matches. This CDR3 has 17 amino acids. The CDR3 DNA reads TGTGCCAGCACCTCAGGACAGGGGGATTGGAGGGGCAATGAGCAGTTCTTC. As protein: CASTSGQGDWRGNEQFF.

The V call is TRBV5-1, the J call TRBJ2-7; perhaps TRBD1 as D (7 bases). This CDR3 spans 14 amino acids. Trimming took 2 bases from V and 5 from J, leaving 14 bases between them. Germline V gene data show CDR1 as SGHRS and CDR2 as YFSETQ. The CDR3, as DNA: TGCGCCAGCAGCTTTGGAGGGGGCCTGCACGAGCAGTACTTC. It translates to CASSFGGGLHEQYF.

The chain uses TRBV7-9 and TRBJ2-2; D gene ambiguous. V lost 2 bases, J lost 5 bases, and 9 bases lay in between. The length of the CDR3 is 14 residues. Germline V gene data show CDR1 as SEHNR and CDR2 as FQNEAQ (reference sequence). The CDR3 DNA sequence: TGTGCCAGCAGCTTATCTGTCGCGACCGGGGAGCTGTTTTTT. Amino acids: CASSLSVATGELFF.

The rearrangement links TRBV10-2 to TRBJ1-6, with TRBD1 as a possible D gene (5 bases). V gave up 0 bases and J gave up 8 bases, with 8 bases separating them. CDR1 is WSHSY, CDR2 SAAADI, per germline. This CDR3 comprises 14 residues. The CDR3 DNA reads TGCGCCAGCAGTGAGTCCGCCAGGGATTCACCCCTCCACTTT. Translating gives CASSESARDSPLHF.

J is TRBJ2-5 and V is TRBV7-9, with D perhaps matching TRBD2 (6 bases). V was cut by 5 bases and J by 1 base, with 14 bases left in between. The CDR3 runs to 15 residues. Germline loops: CDR1 SEHNR, CDR2 FQNEAQ (reference sequence). The CDR3 DNA is TGTGCCAGCAGCCCCACTTGGGGGGTCCAAGAGACCCAGTACTTC. Protein product: CASSPTWGVQETQYF.

Within the sample, this clone is medium-sized. Other DNA sequences in the same sample also yield this CDR3. This rearrangement joins TRBV4-3 to TRBJ2-1; 7 positions match TRBD2. With 1 base clipped from V and 6 bases from J, the junction kept 0 bases outside the gene matches. Germline loops: CDR1 LGHNA, CDR2 YSLEER. This CDR3 is built from 13 residues. The CDR3, as DNA: TGCGCCAGCAGCCAAGGGGGGGGCAATGAGCAGTTCTTC. Translating it yields CASSQGGGNEQFF.

The V gene is TRBV7-9, the J gene TRBJ2-5, with D possibly TRBD2 on 5 matching bases. Deletions cut 4 bases from V and 1 base from J, with 10 bases between. This CDR3 is built from 14 residues. The germline V gene encodes CDR1 SEHNR and CDR2 FQNEAQ (reference sequence). The CDR3 loop is CASSYTSGQETQYF. The DNA for the CDR3 is TGTGCCAGCAGCTATACTAGTGGCCAAGAGACCCAGTACTTC.

The genes are TRBV7-2 and TRBJ1-1; TRBD1 might be the D (5 bases). Looked up from germline, CDR1 is SGHTA and CDR2 is FQGNSA. The CDR3 spans 14 residues. The germline V and J ends were trimmed by 1 base and 5 bases, with 11 bases remaining between them. The CDR3 protein is CASSLVSGGTEAFF. In DNA, the CDR3 is TGTGCCAGCAGCTTAGTGAGCGGGGGGACTGAAGCTTTCTTT.

Here the CDR3 DNA reads TGTGCCAGTAGTACCCTGGGAAGCGGGAGTTACGGAGAGACCCAGTACTTC. This sequence encodes CASSTLGSGSYGETQYF. The chain recombines TRBV19 with TRBJ2-5; 8 nucleotides match TRBD2. The CDR3 runs 17 residues. Per the germline V gene, CDR1 is LNHDA and CDR2 is SQIVND (reference sequence). The ends lost 4 bases at V and 4 bases at J; junction bases unmatched: 14.

V is TRBV16 and J is TRBJ2-4; tentative D call: TRBD1 (5 bases). CDR1 KGHSY and CDR2 FQNENV come from the germline V gene. V lost 4 bases and J lost 0, with 16 bases in between. This CDR3 is 17 amino acids long. The CDR3 nucleotides read TGTGCCAGCAGCCCTAACGCCAGGGCCATAGCCAAAAACATTCAGTACTTC. Amino acids: CASSPNARAIAKNIQYF.

A single count supports this clone. The chain links TRBV7-3 to TRBJ2-3, with 7 bases fitting TRBD2. Per the germline V gene, CDR1 is SGHTA and CDR2 is FQGTGA. J lost 9 bases, V lost 6 bases, and 21 bases had no gene match. The CDR3 runs to 17 residues. The CDR3 bases are TGTGCCAGCAGTCCCAAAGATATCCAACTAGCGACTACCACGCAGTATTTT. It encodes CASSPKDIQLATTTQYF.